The 25 T cell receptor beta chains below all came from one sample that was sequenced in a study of T cells in Graves' hyperthyroidism and ophthalmopathy. The TCR beta CDR3 regions underwent amplification using RNA transcripts as the source. First-round RT-PCR targeting the TCR CDR3 was performed with the HTBI primer set. A single record per CDR3 protein comes from TCRdb applying MiXCR to the multiplex PCR reads. Of 300,000 to 450,000 distinct CDR3 sequences in the sample, roughly 25% were seen once. Sequenced input: blood. Receptors were obtained from a man aged 50 to 60 with Graves' hyperthyroidism.

Points on this clonotype: This could be a read error, since a much larger clone is one nucleotide away. The rearrangement joins TRBV12-3 or TRBV12-4 to TRBJ2-3; TRBD2 is a possible D gene (5 bases). CDR3 length: 15 residues. CDR3 nucleotide sequence: TGTGCCAGCAGTCTATACGGGGAAAGCACAGATGCGCAGTATTTT. Protein: CASSLYGESTDAQYF.

CDR3 residues: CASRQTRRTNIQYF. As DNA, the CDR3 is TGTGCCAGCAGACAGACCAGGAGGACAAACATTCAGTACTTC. The chain couples TRBV12-3 or TRBV12-4 to TRBJ2-4; tentative D call: TRBD2 (5 bases). This CDR3 is 14 amino acids long. V was cut by 6 bases and J by 6 bases, with 15 bases left in between.

This clonotype appeared a single time. The gene calls are TRBV29-1 and TRBJ2-3; 7 bases fit TRBD2. Per the germline V gene, CDR1 is SQVTM and CDR2 is ANQGSEA. The CDR3 has 15 residues. Unmatched junction bases numbered 8, after V lost 1 base and J lost 4 bases. The CDR3: CSVEVLAARPDTQYF. CDR3 sequence (DNA): TGCAGCGTTGAAGTTCTAGCGGCCCGGCCAGATACGCAGTATTTT.

CDR3 protein: CRIPDTQYF. The CDR3 nucleotides read TGTAGAATCCCAGATACGCAGTATTTT. The J gene is TRBJ2-3, the V gene TRBV6-1; D not resolved. The V gene's germline CDR1 is MNHNS and CDR2 SASEGT. This CDR3 is 9 amino acids long.

This clonotype was detected a few times. This rearrangement joins TRBV4-1 to TRBJ2-7; D not certain. The CDR3 runs to 15 residues. The V end was cut by 0 bases, the J end by 0 bases, with 9 bases between. The germline V gene has CDR1 MGHRA and CDR2 YSYEKL. The CDR3 sequence is CASSQEHRLSYEQYF. In DNA form, the CDR3 reads TGCGCCAGCAGCCAAGAGCACCGACTCTCCTACGAGCAGTACTTC.

The chain has TRBV5-1 and TRBJ1-2; TRBD1 aligns across 7 bases. Germline CDR1 reads SGHRS; CDR2 reads YFSETQ. The ends lost 1 base at V and 3 bases at J; junction bases unmatched: 6. The CDR3 loop spans 15 amino acids. The CDR3 spells CASSLRAGGDYGYTF. The CDR3 nucleotides are TGCGCCAGCAGCTTGAGGGCAGGGGGAGACTATGGCTACACCTTC.

The chain has TRBV20-1 and TRBJ1-6, with 7 bases lining up with TRBD1. Losses at the gene ends were 6 bases for V and 10 bases for J; bases not matched to a gene: 12. The CDR3 runs 14 residues. Germline CDR1 is DFQATT and CDR2 is SNEGSKA (reference sequence). Here the CDR3 DNA reads TGCAGTGCCAGAAAAGGGGGCGAAGTCTCACCCCTCCACTTT. Translation gives CSARKGGEVSPLHF.

This clonotype has a count of ten or more. The rearrangement links TRBV11-1 to TRBJ2-1; D is ambiguous. This CDR3 region has 12 residues. V lost 5 bases to trimming and J lost 5 bases, with 7 bases between them. CDR1 is SGHAT and CDR2 is FQDESV in the germline V gene (reference sequence). For the CDR3, the DNA is TGTGCCAGCAGCCGAGGTGACAATGAGCAGTTCTTC. Translation: CASSRGDNEQFF.

This chain connects TRBV13 to TRBJ2-2; possible D gene TRBD2, 5 bases. Germline V gene data show CDR1 as PRHDT and CDR2 as FYEKMQ (reference sequence). The CDR3 is made up of 12 amino acids. V lost 8 bases, J lost 6 bases, and 10 bases lay in between. Here the CDR3 DNA reads TGTGCCAGCCGGGGAGTGGCCGGGGAGCTGTTTTTT. Its protein product is CASRGVAGELFF.

This chain connects TRBV19 to TRBJ2-7, with 7 bases identical to TRBD2. The germline V gene encodes CDR1 LNHDA and CDR2 SQIVND (reference sequence). The CDR3 covers 15 residues. Trimming took 1 base from V and 3 from J; bases not matched to a gene: 6. The CDR3 coding sequence is TGTGCCAGTAGTATAGGCGGGACTACCTTCTACGAGCAGTACTTC. Translation gives CASSIGGTTFYEQYF. Full variable domain (missing parts from reference TRBV19 and TRBJ2-7): DGGITQSPKYLFRKEGQNVTLSCEQNLNHDAMYWYRQDPGQGLRLIYYSQIVNDFQKGDIAEGYSVSREKKESFPLTVTSAQKNPTAFYLCASSIGGTTFYEQYFGPGTRLTVT.

This clonotype was seen a handful of times. The gene calls are TRBV4-1 and TRBJ2-2, with D unclear. This CDR3 has 15 amino acids. The germline V gene encodes CDR1 MGHRA and CDR2 YSYEKL. V lost 1 base, J lost 0 bases, and 6 bases lay in between. The CDR3 DNA follows: TGCGCCAGCAGCCAAGGTCAGACGAACACCGGGGAGCTGTTTTTT. Translation gives CASSQGQTNTGELFF.

This clonotype came up a few times. The chain combines TRBV4-1 with TRBJ1-1, with D perhaps TRBD1 (5 bases). Between the trimmed V and J ends, which lost 4 bases and 7 bases, there was a span of 16 bases. This CDR3 is 14 amino acids long. The germline CDR1 and CDR2 sequences are MGHRA and YSYEKL. The DNA of the CDR3 is TGCGCCAGCAGCCCCCCTTTAAGGGGCGGTGAAGCTTTCTTT. It yields the protein CASSPPLRGGEAFF.

This clonotype showed up just a few times. This chain connects TRBV5-1 to TRBJ2-2; 8 nucleotides align to TRBD2. Germline assignment: CDR1 SGHRS and CDR2 YFSETQ. With V trimmed by 4 bases and J by 8 bases, 7 bases remained unmatched. The CDR3 has 14 amino acids. The CDR3: CASSGSGSPGELFF. The DNA of the CDR3 is TGCGCCAGCAGCGGAAGCGGGAGTCCGGGGGAGCTGTTTTTT.

This sequence joins TRBV29-1 and TRBJ2-3; TRBD2 agrees at 8 bases. The CDR3 is 15 residues long. Per the germline V gene, CDR1 is SQVTM and CDR2 is ANQGSEA. The trim removed 3 bases at V and 0 bases at J, leaving 5 bases unmatched. The DNA of the CDR3 is TGCAGCGTTGAGGCTAGCGGGCGGAGCACAGATACGCAGTATTTT. It is translated as CSVEASGRSTDTQYF.

The chain uses TRBV2 and TRBJ1-5; D is unclear. Germline assignment: CDR1 SNHLY and CDR2 FYNNEI. CDR3 length: 15 amino acids. The ends were cut back, 2 bases at V and 5 bases at J, with 13 bases in the middle. CDR3 nucleotides: TGTGCCAGCAGTGAAAGTCGGAACCCCTATCAGCCCCAGCATTTT. It codes for CASSESRNPYQPQHF.

This clonotype was counted at least ten times. This chain links TRBV5-1 with TRBJ1-1; the match to TRBD1 covers 7 bases. Unmatched junction bases numbered 7, after V lost 1 base and J lost 4 bases. There are 15 residues in the CDR3. Germline CDR1 reads SGHRS; CDR2 reads YFSETQ. CDR3 sequence reads: CASSLSTGAGTEAFF. CDR3 DNA: TGCGCCAGCAGCTTGTCTACAGGGGCTGGCACTGAAGCTTTCTTT.

This clonotype was observed a handful of times. The CDR3 DNA sequence: TGTGCCATCAGTGAGCCAAGCCTGGACAGGGGTAACAATGAGCAGTTCTTC. It translates to CAISEPSLDRGNNEQFF. This chain joins TRBV10-3 and TRBJ2-1; 9 bases are shared with TRBD1. CDR1 and CDR2 from the germline V gene are ENHRY and SYGVKD. V lost 2 bases to trimming and J lost 5 bases; unmatched junction nucleotides: 10. This CDR3 comprises 17 residues.

This clonotype was recorded a few times. CDR3 sequence reads: CSVGYRETEQYF. The CDR3 DNA reads as TGCAGCGTCGGATACAGGGAAACCGAGCAGTACTTC. The chain links TRBV29-1 to TRBJ2-7, with a weak D call TRBD1 (6 bases). V lost 6 bases and J lost 6, with 15 bases in between. This CDR3 comprises 12 residues. The germline CDR1 and CDR2 sequences are SQVTM and ANQGSEA.

This clonotype has a count of ten or more. V and J are TRBV5-8 and TRBJ2-2; D is unresolved. The germline V gene has CDR1 SGHTS and CDR2 YDEGEE. The V end was cut by 6 bases, the J end by 4 bases, with 7 bases between. The CDR3 has 12 amino acids. CDR3 sequence (DNA): TGTGCCAGCACCGACTTCACCGGGGAGCTGTTTTTT. Translated: CASTDFTGELFF.

The chain links TRBV18 to TRBJ1-2, with a weak D call TRBD1 (6 bases). Germline-derived CDR1 and CDR2 are KGHSH and LQKENI. The CDR3 runs 15 residues. Trimming pared 5 bases from V and 4 bases from J, leaving 17 bases between. The CDR3 here is CASSSRQEDVYGYTF. The CDR3 coding sequence is TGTGCCAGCTCATCCCGACAGGAGGATGTCTATGGCTACACCTTC.

Turning to this clonotype: A much bigger clone sits one base away, suggesting this may be a read error. The gene calls are TRBV12-3 or TRBV12-4 and TRBJ2-7, with TRBD2 identical over 10 bases. This CDR3 has 15 residues. CDR3 in amino acids: CAGRTGSGGPYEQYF. CDR3 in DNA: TGTGCCGGCAGAACCGGTAGCGGGGGGCCGTACGAGCAGTACTTC.

A word on this clonotype: This may arise from a read error, as a much more abundant clone is one base away. The chain recombines TRBV7-2 with TRBJ2-1; 14 nucleotides align to TRBD2. The DNA end favors TRBJ2-7, so the J call may be wrong. Germline loops: CDR1 SGHTA, CDR2 FQGNSA. The CDR3 has 16 amino acids. Here the CDR3 reads CASSRRGLAGGNEQYF. The CDR3 bases are TGTGCCAGCAGTCGTAGAGGACTAGCGGGAGGCAATGAGCAGTACTTC.

The chain combines TRBV6-9 with TRBJ1-1; D is unresolved. Per germline, CDR1 MNHGY and CDR2 SVAAGI. The CDR3 covers 13 residues. Trimming shortened V by 7 bases and J by 1 base, and 10 bases separated the two germline ends. CDR3 DNA sequence: TGTGCCAGCAAAGTTAGTTCGAACACTGAAGCTTTCTTT. Translating gives CASKVSSNTEAFF.

The chain joins TRBV14 to TRBJ2-5; 9 positions agree with TRBD1. Germline lookup yields CDR1 SGHDN and CDR2 FVKESK. There are 16 residues in the CDR3. The ends lost 2 bases at V and 5 bases at J; junction bases unmatched: 9. The CDR3 DNA reads as TGTGCCAGCAGCCAAACGGGGACAGGGCTGTACGAGACCCAGTACTTC. It yields the protein CASSQTGTGLYETQYF.

This clonotype was seen a handful of times. This chain uses TRBV6-1 with TRBJ1-3; 10 bases fit TRBD1. The CDR3 has 17 residues. The trim removed 3 bases at V and 4 bases at J, leaving 9 bases unmatched. Germline CDR1 is MNHNS and CDR2 is SASEGT. Here the CDR3 DNA reads TGTGCCAGCAGTGAGAAGGGACAGGGGATTGGGGGAAACACCATATATTTT. Protein product: CASSEKGQGIGGNTIYF.